The rows below give T cell receptor beta chains drawn from one sample of a study of blood T cell repertoires in COVID-19. Using immunoSEQ multiplex PCR, the repertoire was profiled, and TCRdb retains in-frame clones only, with some absent. The table lists fewer than 250,000 clones, roughly 89% of them singletons. The sequencing sample was made of PBMCs or T cells enriched from blood (not recorded which). The receptor set was obtained from a woman in her thirties or forties who had recovered from COVID-19. Each CDR3 is given with its conserved first and last residue. The D gene is left open where the match is weak.

v_call d_call cdr3_aa
TRBV27 - CASSFRGRGELFF
TRBV6-5 TRBD1 CASSSPGQGASGYTF
TRBV28 - CASSSNRRVRTQYF
TRBV18 TRBD1 CASSPKVSGTGSVTYGYTF
TRBV4-1 TRBD2 CASSQEFTSGRTEQYF
TRBV27 - CASSPATRTEAFF
TRBV18 TRBD2 CASSRLAGGSNEQFF
TRBV12-2 - CASRSHSQSQPQHF
TRBV15 - CATSRGGEDTQYF
TRBV15 TRBD2 CATSRDTSGLAKNIQYF
TRBV3-1/TRBV3-2 - CASSPRGVETQYF
TRBV4-1 TRBD2 CASSHGTSGSFQETQYF
TRBV30 TRBD2 CASELAGVDYEQYF
TRBV13 TRBD2 CASSLRGGLAGHYEQYF
TRBV10-1 - CASRNGKRVYNEQFF
TRBV15 - CATSTETGANVLTF
TRBV3-1/TRBV3-2 - CASSLQSGGVLHTF
TRBV5-1 - CASSLGDNQDTEAFF
TRBV28 TRBD1 CASLTPGQSYEQYF
TRBV15 - CATSRGATTEAFF
TRBV2 - CASSEAGTIYF
TRBV7-2 TRBD2 CASSFPAGTSKNTGELFF
TRBV4-1 - CASAQQGADTIYF
TRBV5-5 - CASSLDRVYGYTF
TRBV29-1 - CSVQGGPGNTIYF
TRBV2 TRBD1 CASRQQGAFVNQPQHF
TRBV9 TRBD1 CASSAGTGVFYEQFF
TRBV6-5 - CATIAPQPTDTQYF
TRBV27 TRBD1 CASSKWDRGLGELFF
TRBV5-1 - CASSSLRLPNYGYTF
TRBV7-2 - CASRSIGGARNTEAFF
TRBV5-4 TRBD1 CASSPGTGNYGYIF
TRBV11-2 TRBD2 CASSPISREGGYEQYF
TRBV20-1 - CSASPTQRREYSPLHF
TRBV9 - CASSATGATNEKLFF
TRBV27 TRBD2 CASSLLAGGQYEQYF
TRBV7-6 - CASSLLQGEDVKLFF
TRBV5-4 - CASSPGGRITEAFF
TRBV5-1 - CASSSEPGLKIQYF
TRBV3-1/TRBV3-2 TRBD2 CASSPGLEADTQYF
TRBV7-8 TRBD1 CASSQNAGGFYEQYF
TRBV7-9 TRBD1 CASSYDGTGINQPQHF
TRBV4-1 - CASSQDRGARRGLFF
TRBV3-1/TRBV3-2 - CASSQEAVKKLFF
TRBV7-9 - CASSLVPWGRGDTEAFF
TRBV28 - CASSYQGTGNTIYF
TRBV3-1/TRBV3-2 - CASSQDRNSFGYTF
TRBV11-3 TRBD1 CASSRTRDRDRNTIYF
TRBV4-1 TRBD1 CASSPRQGTDTQYF
TRBV24-1 - CATSEESNQPQHF
TRBV3-1/TRBV3-2 - CASSQLSNSPLHF